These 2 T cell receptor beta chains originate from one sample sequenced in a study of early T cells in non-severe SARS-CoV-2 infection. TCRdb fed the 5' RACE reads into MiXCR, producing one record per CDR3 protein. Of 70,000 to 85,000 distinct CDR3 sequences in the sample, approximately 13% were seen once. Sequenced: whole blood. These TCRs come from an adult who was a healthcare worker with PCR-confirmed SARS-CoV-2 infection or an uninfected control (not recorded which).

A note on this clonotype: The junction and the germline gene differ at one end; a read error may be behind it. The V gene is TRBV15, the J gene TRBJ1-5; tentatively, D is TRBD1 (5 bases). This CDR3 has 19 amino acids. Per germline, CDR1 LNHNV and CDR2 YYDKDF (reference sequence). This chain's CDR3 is CATSGDLSTDFYSNQPQHF. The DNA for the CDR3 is TGTGCCACCAGCGGAGATCTGTCGACAGACTTTTATAGCAATCAGCCCCAGCATTTT.

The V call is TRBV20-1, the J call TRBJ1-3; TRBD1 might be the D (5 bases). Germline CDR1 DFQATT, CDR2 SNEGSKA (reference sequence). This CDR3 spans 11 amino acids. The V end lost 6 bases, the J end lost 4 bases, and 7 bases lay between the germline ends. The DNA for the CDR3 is TGCAGTGCGGGACCCGGAAACACCATATATTTT. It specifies CSAGPGNTIYF.